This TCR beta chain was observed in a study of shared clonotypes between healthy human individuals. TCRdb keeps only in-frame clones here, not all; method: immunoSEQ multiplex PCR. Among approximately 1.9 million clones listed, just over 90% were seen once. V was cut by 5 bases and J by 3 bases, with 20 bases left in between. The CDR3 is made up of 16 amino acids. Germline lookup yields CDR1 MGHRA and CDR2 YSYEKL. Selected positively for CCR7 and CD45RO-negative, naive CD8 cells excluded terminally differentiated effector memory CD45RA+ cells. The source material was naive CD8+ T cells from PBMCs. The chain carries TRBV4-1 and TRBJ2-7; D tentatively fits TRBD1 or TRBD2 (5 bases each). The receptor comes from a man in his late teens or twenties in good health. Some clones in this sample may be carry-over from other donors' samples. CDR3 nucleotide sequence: TGCGCCAGCAGCGTACATCTGGGCCTGGGGGACTACGAGCAGTACTTC. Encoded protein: CASSVHLGLGDYEQYF.